A single sample gave rise to the 22 T cell receptor beta chains below, sequenced in a study of T cells in Graves' hyperthyroidism and ophthalmopathy. Amplified regions were TCR beta CDR3 sequences from RNA transcripts. First-round RT-PCR targeting the TCR CDR3 was performed with the HTBI primer set. TCRdb reprocessed the multiplex PCR reads with MiXCR, giving one entry per CDR3 protein. Found here are about 360,000 distinct CDR3 sequences, around 14% of them singletons; the top ten hold about 30%. The specimen sequenced was blood. The receptor source for this set is a woman aged 18-30 years with Graves' hyperthyroidism that later progressed to Graves' ophthalmopathy.

This clonotype was counted only a few times. Germline is not matched at one junction end, which may reflect a read error. The V gene is TRBV20-1, the J gene TRBJ2-5; D unresolved. The CDR3 extends over 14 amino acids. CDR1 and CDR2 from the germline V gene are DFQATT and SNEGSKA (reference sequence). Written as DNA, the CDR3 is TGCAGTGCCCCCGGACCTGGCAGAGTGGAGACCCAGCACTTC. Translation gives CSAPGPGRVETQHF.

The rearrangement links TRBV7-9 to TRBJ1-3; 7 bases are shared with TRBD1. This CDR3 is 16 amino acids long. V was pared by 4 bases and J by 2 bases, with 8 bases of the junction left unmatched. CDR1 and CDR2 from the germline V gene are SEHNR and FQNEAQ (reference sequence). The CDR3 coding sequence is TGTGCCAGCAGCTATTTTCGGCAGGGGGCTGGAAACACCATATATTTT. Its protein product is CASSYFRQGAGNTIYF. Combining the CDR3 with reference TRBV7-9 and TRBJ1-3 gives the whole variable domain DTGVSQNPRHKITKRGQNVTFRCDPISEHNRLYWYRQTLGQGPEFLTYFQNEAQLEKSRLLSDRFSAERPKGSFSTLEIQRTEQGDSAMYLCASSYFRQGAGNTIYFGEGSWLTVV.

V gene TRBV25-1 combines with J gene TRBJ1-6; no firm D call. CDR1 MGHDK and CDR2 SYGVNS come from the germline V gene. Trimming cost V 3 bases and J 5 bases, with 8 bases left between them. This CDR3 comprises 14 residues. The CDR3 DNA reads TGTGCCAGCAGTGATAATACGGATAATTCACCCCTCCACTTT. Its protein is CASSDNTDNSPLHF.

This clonotype has ten or more counts. This rearrangement joins TRBV9 to TRBJ1-1; possible D gene TRBD1, 6 bases. Trimming took off 0 bases at V and 7 bases at J, with 16 bases between the two ends. The CDR3 sequence is 15 residues long. Germline V gives CDR1 SGDLS, CDR2 YYNGEE. CDR3: CASSVGLGQTNEAFF. The CDR3 DNA is TGTGCCAGCAGCGTAGGATTAGGACAGACAAATGAAGCTTTCTTT.

This clonotype was detected many times. The V and J genes are TRBV11-2 and TRBJ2-7; 7 positions agree with TRBD1. There are 18 residues in the CDR3. J was trimmed by 0 bases and V by 4 bases; bases with no gene match: 15. Germline V gives CDR1 SGHAT, CDR2 FQNNGV. CDR3 sequence (DNA): TGTGCCAGCAGCTCTTCCCTGACAGGGCAGATTGGCTCCTACGAGCAGTACTTC. Translated, it gives CASSSSLTGQIGSYEQYF.

The chain carries TRBV10-3 and TRBJ2-7; no clear D gene. Germline assignment: CDR1 ENHRY and CDR2 SYGVKD. Trimming took off 4 bases at V and 1 base at J, with 11 bases between the two ends. CDR3 length: 14 amino acids. CDR3 sequence: CAISVGGPSYEQYF. For the CDR3, the DNA is TGTGCCATCAGTGTAGGCGGACCATCCTACGAGCAGTACTTC.

This clonotype appeared a single time. The chain carries TRBV20-1 and TRBJ2-7, with 9 bases matching TRBD1. The CDR3 has 15 residues. V gave up 6 bases and J gave up 3 bases; unmatched junction bases: 12. The germline V gene encodes CDR1 DFQATT and CDR2 SNEGSKA (reference sequence). The CDR3 protein is CSARPGTGSLYEQYF. In nucleotides, the CDR3 is TGCAGTGCCCGCCCCGGGACAGGGTCGCTCTACGAGCAGTACTTC.

This clonotype came up many times. The chain links TRBV7-8 to TRBJ2-5, with D possibly being TRBD1 (7 bases). Trimming removed 5 bases at V and 6 bases at J, with 19 bases between. This CDR3 is built from 15 residues. The germline V gene encodes CDR1 SGHVS and CDR2 FQNEAQ. CDR3 residues: CASSHRQGGLQTQYF. The DNA for the CDR3 is TGTGCCAGCAGCCATCGACAGGGAGGTCTGCAGACCCAGTACTTC.

The chain carries TRBV12-3 or TRBV12-4 and TRBJ1-2; 12 bases align to TRBD1. V dropped 11 bases and J dropped 2; count of bases not matched to a gene: 12. This CDR3 comprises 16 residues. In DNA form, the CDR3 reads TGTGCCTCAACCCCGGGACAGGGGGCCCTAAACTATGGCTACACCTTC. It yields the protein CASTPGQGALNYGYTF.

V and J are TRBV6-1 and TRBJ2-7, with TRBD1 matching 7 bases. The CDR3 runs to 15 residues. CDR1 and CDR2 (germline): MNHNS, SASEGT. The V segment lost 8 bases and the J segment 1 base; nucleotides outside the gene matches: 11. DNA for the CDR3: TGTGCCAGCGACCCCCGGGACAGAATGTCCTACGAGCAGTACTTC. It is translated as CASDPRDRMSYEQYF.

A few counts support this clonotype. J is TRBJ2-2 and V is TRBV4-3; D is ambiguous. V gave up 0 bases and J gave up 1 base, with 6 bases separating them. Germline CDR1 is LGHNA and CDR2 is YSLEER. The CDR3 sequence is 15 residues long. The DNA for the CDR3 is TGCGCCAGCAGCCAAGAGGCTATGAACACCGGGGAGCTGTTTTTT. Its translation is CASSQEAMNTGELFF.

This sequence joins TRBV2 and TRBJ2-1; TRBD2 matches at 10 bases. Trimming removed 1 base from V and 9 bases from J; junction bases left unmatched: 12. The germline gives CDR1 SNHLY, CDR2 FYNNEI. The CDR3 loop spans 17 amino acids. CDR3 sequence (DNA): TGTGCCAGCAGTGAAGGGGGAAGCGGGAGGGCCTCAAGTGAGCAGTTCTTC. Translated: CASSEGGSGRASSEQFF.

This clonotype was counted a few times. With a much larger clone just one base away, this may be a read error. The conserved closing phenylalanine or tryptophan is absent in this CDR3, likely reflecting a read error. This chain joins TRBV7-8 and TRBJ1-6, with a weak D call TRBD1 (5 bases). This CDR3 comprises 13 residues. V was clipped by 2 bases and J by 10 bases, with 9 bases between them. Germline loops: CDR1 SGHVS, CDR2 FQNEAQ. The CDR3 region is CASSLNRLSPLHL. The CDR3 DNA reads TGTGCCAGCAGCTTAAACAGGCTATCACCCCTCCACCTT.

This clonotype came up many times. The rearrangement joins TRBV24-1 to TRBJ1-1; TRBD1 matches at 8 bases. The junction had 5 bases not matched to a gene; V was cut back by 4 bases and J by 11 bases. The CDR3 loop spans 12 amino acids. Germline lookup yields CDR1 KGHDR and CDR2 SFDVKD. The CDR3 DNA reads TGTGCCACCAGTGAGCCGGGACAGGACGCTTTCTTT. Translating gives CATSEPGQDAFF.

This chain links TRBV10-3 with TRBJ2-3; TRBD1 might be the D (6 bases). The V and J ends lost 7 bases and 4 bases respectively, with 15 bases between them. This CDR3 spans 14 amino acids. CDR1 and CDR2 from the germline V gene are ENHRY and SYGVKD. CDR3 in amino acids: CAINNRARADTQYF. CDR3 sequence (DNA): TGTGCCATCAATAACAGGGCGAGGGCAGATACGCAGTATTTT.

The V call is TRBV20-1, the J call TRBJ2-7, with TRBD2 matching 8 bases. J lost 7 bases, V lost 3 bases, and 8 bases had no gene match. The germline CDR1 and CDR2 sequences are DFQATT and SNEGSKA (reference sequence). The CDR3 totals 13 residues. CDR3 residues: CSARGGGSFEQYF. CDR3 bases: TGCAGTGCTAGGGGCGGGGGGTCCTTTGAGCAGTACTTC.

The V call is TRBV19, the J call TRBJ2-1; possibly TRBD1 for D (6 bases). V was pared by 7 bases and J by 0 bases, with 31 bases between. The CDR3 contains 21 residues. Germline assignment: CDR1 LNHDA and CDR2 SQIVND (reference sequence). CDR3 in DNA: TGTGCCAGTATAGGGGGAGTTGTAGTCTTGGGCAAAGGGAGCTCCTACAATGAGCAGTTCTTC. This encodes CASIGGVVVLGKGSSYNEQFF.

This clonotype showed up many times. The rearrangement uses TRBV6-5 and TRBJ2-6; perhaps TRBD2 as D (5 bases). Germline loops: CDR1 MNHEY, CDR2 SVGAGI. CDR3 length: 16 residues. V lost 0 bases to trimming and J lost 4 bases, with 10 bases between them. CDR3: CASSYSEGAGANVLTF. The CDR3 DNA reads as TGTGCCAGCAGTTACTCAGAGGGAGCCGGGGCCAACGTCCTGACTTTC.

This clonotype was seen many times. The J gene is TRBJ2-1, the V gene TRBV29-1, with TRBD2 matching 9 bases. Germline CDR1 reads SQVTM; CDR2 reads ANQGSEA. V was clipped by 6 bases and J by 7 bases; unmatched bases: 22. This CDR3 is built from 18 residues. The CDR3 is CSVPRQDPSSGSVNEQFF. The CDR3 DNA follows: TGCAGCGTCCCACGACAGGACCCAAGTAGCGGGAGTGTTAATGAGCAGTTCTTC.

Only one count was recorded for this clonotype. This sequence may be a read error, since a much larger clone differs from it by one base. V gene TRBV2 combines with J gene TRBJ1-2, with D perhaps matching TRBD1 (5 bases). This CDR3 contains 13 residues. Germline V CDR1 and CDR2: SNHLY, FYNNEI. Trimming left V 6 bases short and J 2 bases short, with 10 bases between. The CDR3 region has the DNA TGTGCCAGCAGCCCCAGGGAAAACTATGGCTACACCTTC. The encoded protein is CASSPRENYGYTF.

In this sample, this clonotype turned up many times. The chain recombines TRBV7-8 with TRBJ2-5; TRBD2 matches 11 bases. CDR1 and CDR2 (germline): SGHVS, FQNEAQ. This CDR3 contains 18 residues. V lost 2 bases, J lost 5 bases, and 13 bases stayed unmatched. CDR3 DNA sequence: TGTGCCAGCAGCTTAATCCTTTTAGCGGGAGGGTCAGGGGAGACCCAGTACTTC. This translates into CASSLILLAGGSGETQYF.

In its sample, this clonotype was seen a few times. The chain joins TRBV18 to TRBJ2-1; possible D gene TRBD1, 5 bases. Trimming cost V 2 bases and J 5 bases, with 13 bases left between them. Germline CDR1 KGHSH, CDR2 LQKENI. This CDR3 contains 15 residues. The CDR3: CASSPSLPGHNEQFF. As DNA, the CDR3 is TGTGCCAGCTCACCAAGCCTCCCAGGGCACAATGAGCAGTTCTTC.